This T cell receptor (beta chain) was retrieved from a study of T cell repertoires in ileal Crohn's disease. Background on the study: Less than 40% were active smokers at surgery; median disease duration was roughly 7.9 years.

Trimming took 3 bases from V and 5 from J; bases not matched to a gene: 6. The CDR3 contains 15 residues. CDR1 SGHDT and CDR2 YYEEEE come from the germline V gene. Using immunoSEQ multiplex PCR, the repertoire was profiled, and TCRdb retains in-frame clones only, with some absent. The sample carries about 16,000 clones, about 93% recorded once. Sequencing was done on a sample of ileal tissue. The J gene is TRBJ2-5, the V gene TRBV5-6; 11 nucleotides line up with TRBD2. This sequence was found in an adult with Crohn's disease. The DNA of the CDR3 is TGTGCCAGCAGCTCTATAGCGGGGGGGGAGGAGACCCAGTACTTC. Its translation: CASSSIAGGEETQYF.